This TCR beta chain was recovered during a study of blood T cells in healthy people across ages. A second 7 to 11 cycle PCR used barcoded and J-beta primers. TCRdb re-called the 5' RACE reads through MiXCR, storing one row per CDR3 protein. The repertoire consists of over a million distinct CDR3 sequences, with almost 60% occurring once and the leading ten covering roughly 7%. Germline CDR1 reads MNHNS; CDR2 reads SASEGT. Trimming left V 3 bases short and J 5 bases short, with 14 bases between. This CDR3 contains 15 residues. The sequence came from a man aged 18-30 years in good health. Sequenced: blood. The chain recombines TRBV6-1 with TRBJ1-5; D unclear. As DNA, the CDR3 is TGTGCCAGCAGTGAGGAGGGCCATTGGGATCAGCCCCAGCATTTT. It specifies CASSEEGHWDQPQHF.